This T cell receptor beta chain was recorded in a study of early T cells in non-severe SARS-CoV-2 infection. Background on the study: RNA in bulk from unsorted whole blood was sequenced, and chains were unpaired. Study results and limitations: Anti-spike CD8 responses were favored by VDJdb matching, which missed private and CD4 specificities.

A few counts support this clonotype. Its antigen is as yet unknown. V was cut by 2 bases and J by 4 bases, with 23 bases left in between. Germline CDR1 and CDR2: SGHTA and FQGNSA. The CDR3 runs to 18 residues. cDNA molecules, individually, were tagged with unique molecular identifiers. TCRdb fed the 5' RACE reads into MiXCR, producing one record per CDR3 protein. The sample contains 68,000 or so distinct CDR3 sequences, more than 9% of which appear only once. The sequence came from an adult who was a healthcare worker with PCR-confirmed SARS-CoV-2 infection or an uninfected control (not recorded which). The material sequenced was whole blood. V gene TRBV7-2 combines with J gene TRBJ2-5, with D possibly matching TRBD2 (8 bases). The CDR3 DNA follows: TGTGCCAGCAGCTTAAGGGGGCTGGCGGGGGGCGCCCCAGAGACCCAGTACTTC. Its translation: CASSLRGLAGGAPETQYF.